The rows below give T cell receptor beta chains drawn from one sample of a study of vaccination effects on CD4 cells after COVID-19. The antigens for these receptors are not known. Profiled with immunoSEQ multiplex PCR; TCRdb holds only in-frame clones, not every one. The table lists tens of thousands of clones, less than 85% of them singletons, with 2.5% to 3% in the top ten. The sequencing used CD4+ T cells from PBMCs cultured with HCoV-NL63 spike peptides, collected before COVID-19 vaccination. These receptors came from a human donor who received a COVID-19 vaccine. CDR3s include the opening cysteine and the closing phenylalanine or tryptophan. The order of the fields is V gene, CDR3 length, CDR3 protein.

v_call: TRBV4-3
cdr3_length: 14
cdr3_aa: CASSLQGIFSEQFF

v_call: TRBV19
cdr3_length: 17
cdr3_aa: CASSRGSGTGHHNEQFF

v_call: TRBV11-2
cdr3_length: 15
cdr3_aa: CASSLDGPFWDTQYF

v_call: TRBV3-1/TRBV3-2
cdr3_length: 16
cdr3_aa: CASSQDIGSGVLEQFF

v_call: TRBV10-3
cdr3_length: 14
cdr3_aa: CAISDRGENYGYTF

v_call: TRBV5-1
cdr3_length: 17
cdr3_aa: CASSYGTGNSGANVLTF

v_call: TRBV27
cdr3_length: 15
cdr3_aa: CASSLAGKSYNEQFF

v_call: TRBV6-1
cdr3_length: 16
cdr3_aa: CASSEAGLAGTDTQYF

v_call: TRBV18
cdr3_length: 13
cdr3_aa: CASRGDFDGGEYF

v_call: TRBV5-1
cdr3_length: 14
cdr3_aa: CASSLGQLNSPLHF

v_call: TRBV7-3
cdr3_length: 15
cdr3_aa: CASSLTDSYNSPLHF

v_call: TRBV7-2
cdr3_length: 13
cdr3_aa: CASSRVESQPQHF

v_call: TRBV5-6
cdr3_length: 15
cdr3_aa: CASSLGAASNTEAFF

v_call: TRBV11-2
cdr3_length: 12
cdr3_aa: CASSSAVQPQHF

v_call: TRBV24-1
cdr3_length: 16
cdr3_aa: CATSDLGTPGAGELFF

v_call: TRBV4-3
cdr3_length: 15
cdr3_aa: CASSPMAGFNQPQHF

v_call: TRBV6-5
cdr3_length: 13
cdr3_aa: CASRGVGGSPLHF

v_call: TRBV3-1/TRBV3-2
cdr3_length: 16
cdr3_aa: CASSSLPTAGPETQYF

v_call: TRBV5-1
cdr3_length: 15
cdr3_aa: CASSLASASTDTQYF

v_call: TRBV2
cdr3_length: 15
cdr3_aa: CASMDFVQGAGGYTF

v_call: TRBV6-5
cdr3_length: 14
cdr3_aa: CASSTTWPSPEAFF

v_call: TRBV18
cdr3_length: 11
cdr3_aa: CASSDDRQAFF

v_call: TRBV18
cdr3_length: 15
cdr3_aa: CASSPIQGANTEAFF

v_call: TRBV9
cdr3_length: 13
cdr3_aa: CASSVGTYYGYTF

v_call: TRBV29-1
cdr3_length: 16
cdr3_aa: CSVASRQGKEFNEQFF

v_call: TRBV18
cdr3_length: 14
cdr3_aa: CASSPLDRATEAFF

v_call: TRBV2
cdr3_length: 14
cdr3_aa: CASRRPGQGPGYTF

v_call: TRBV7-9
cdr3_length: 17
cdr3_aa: CASSSHPDRGLTGEQFF